This T cell receptor (beta chain) was identified during a study of early T cells in non-severe SARS-CoV-2 infection (dated by TCRdb to the early 2020s). Describing the broader study: Because TCR sequencing relied on bulk RNA taken from unsorted whole blood, pairing of alpha and beta chains was not possible.

Set within a cohort of healthcare workers in London, UK, this nested case-control study involved weekly PCR testing of nasopharyngeal swabs along with blood sampling. Healthcare workers were recruited during the week of the UK lockdown, between 23 and 31 March 2020, and followed weekly for up to roughly 15 weeks. Library preparation employed 5' RACE. Sequenced on a NextSeq 500. Unique molecular identifiers were attached to individual cDNA molecules in the TCR library protocol so that sequencing error and PCR bias could be corrected. TCR alpha and beta chains were both sequenced, and the abundances of alpha and beta sequences in each sample were closely correlated with each other. Turning to the authors' computational methods: Decombinator V4 was used to annotate TCR sequences for V gene, J gene and CDR3. TCRs were defined as expanded if a significant change between any two time points was detected under a Poisson model with p below 0.0001. TCR abundances were normalised to the total number of TCRs sequenced in each sample and reported as counts per million. TRAV1-2 paired with TRAJ12, TRAJ20 or TRAJ33 defined MAIT TCRs, while TRAV10 paired with TRAJ18 defined iNKT TCRs. VDJdb, accessed 1 November 2021, was searched for CMV, EBV and SARS-CoV-2 annotated TCRs, with TCRs annotated for multiple antigens excluded. TCRdb applied fastp at Q25 and MiXCR to the public reads, then kept only in-frame beta chains. Each record represents a unique CDR3 protein, reported with the most common genes and DNA among its rows. The V and J calls follow TCRdb's processing rather than the paper's. In this sample the table shows under 70,000 distinct CDR3 sequences, about 9.9% of which occur a single time. The top ten constitute 3% to 4% of the sample.

Counted from cysteine to phenylalanine, this CDR3 has 13 amino acids. Only the CDR3 part of the read is kept: 39 bases, read in frame from the first base. Per the germline V gene, SGHRS is the CDR1 and YFSETQ is the CDR2. V is cut by 4 bases and J by 2 bases, and the space between the germline ends is 9 bases. This clonotype was picked up many times. Its antigen specificity is not known. No qualities accompany the bases; no much larger clone lies one base away. Broad study findings and their caveats: VDJdb matching was skewed toward anti-spike CD8 responses and likely underestimated virus-specific expansions by missing private and CD4 specificities.

The sequenced sample was whole blood. This TCR was sampled from an adult who was a healthcare worker with PCR-confirmed SARS-CoV-2 infection or an uninfected control (not recorded which). The rearrangement combines TRBV5-1 with TRBJ2-5; the D gene cannot be named for sure. The CDR3 protein: CASSSGRQETQYF. The sequenced DNA: TGCGCCAGCAGCAGTGGACGACAAGAGACCCAGTACTTC.